These 2 T cell receptor beta chains originate from one sample sequenced in a study of technical replicates of blood from a handful of donors (dated by TCRdb to about 2017). The library was generated by the immunoSEQ multiplex PCR assay. Imported from immuneACCESS, the table was reduced by TCRdb to in-frame sequences with V and J called. These copies leave out some clones; in studies compared against another copy, an unresolved V gene accounts for under half, and the cause of the remainder is not known. Across this sample there are 95,000 to 100,000 clones, with nearly 96% seen only once. The ten largest clones take up 0.21% of the sample. The material sequenced was T cells isolated from PBMCs. All receptors come from a human donor in good health.

CDR3 bases: TGCAGCGTTAAAGGGGGCTTGAACACTGAAGCTTTCTTT. Its protein product is CSVKGGLNTEAFF. The chain recombines TRBV29-1 with TRBJ1-1, with 7 nucleotides matching TRBD1. The germline V gene has CDR1 SQVTM and CDR2 ANQGSEA. This CDR3 comprises 13 residues. Trimming removed 5 bases from V and 0 bases from J; junction bases left unmatched: 3.

This chain connects TRBV5-4 to TRBJ2-1; 7 bases are shared with TRBD2. The CDR3 is made up of 14 amino acids. V lost 4 bases, J lost 5 bases, and 6 bases stayed unmatched. Germline CDR1 and CDR2: SGHNT and YYREEE (reference sequence). CDR3 bases: TGTGCCAGCAGCAACCCTAGCGGAAACAATGAGCAGTTCTTC. Amino acids: CASSNPSGNNEQFF. Full variable domain (missing parts from reference TRBV5-4 and TRBJ2-1): ETGVTQSPTHLIKTRGQQVTLRCSSQSGHNTVSWYQQALGQGPQFIFQYYREEENGRGNFPPRFSGLQFPNYSSELNVNALELDDSALYLCASSNPSGNNEQFFGPGTRLTVL.